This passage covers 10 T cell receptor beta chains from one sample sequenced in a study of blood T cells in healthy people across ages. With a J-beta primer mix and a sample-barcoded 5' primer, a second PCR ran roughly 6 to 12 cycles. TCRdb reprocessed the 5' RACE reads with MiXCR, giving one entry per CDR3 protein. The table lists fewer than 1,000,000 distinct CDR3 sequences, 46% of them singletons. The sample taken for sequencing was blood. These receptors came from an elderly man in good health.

CDR3 amino acids: CSATPRTPTNEKLFF. Written as DNA, the CDR3 is TGCAGTGCTACCCCCCGGACACCAACTAATGAAAAACTGTTTTTT. The chain is built from TRBV20-1 and TRBJ1-4; D perhaps matches TRBD1 (5 bases). The CDR3 extends over 15 amino acids. Trimming removed 4 bases from V and 0 bases from J, with 12 bases in between. Looked up from germline, CDR1 is DFQATT and CDR2 is SNEGSKA (reference sequence).

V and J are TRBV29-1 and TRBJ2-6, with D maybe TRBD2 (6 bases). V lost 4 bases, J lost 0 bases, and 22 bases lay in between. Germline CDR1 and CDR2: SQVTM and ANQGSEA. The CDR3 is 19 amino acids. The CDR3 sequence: CSVVAGLWTGSSGANVLTF. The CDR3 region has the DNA TGCAGCGTTGTTGCGGGGTTGTGGACGGGGAGCTCTGGGGCCAACGTCCTGACTTTC.

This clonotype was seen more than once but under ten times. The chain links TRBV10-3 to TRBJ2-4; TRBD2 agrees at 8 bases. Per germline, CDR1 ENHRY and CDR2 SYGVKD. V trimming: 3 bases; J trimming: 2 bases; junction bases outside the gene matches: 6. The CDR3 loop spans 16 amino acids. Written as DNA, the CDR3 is TGTGCCATCAGTGACCCCAGCGGGAGATCCAAAAACATTCAGTACTTC. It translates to CAISDPSGRSKNIQYF.

CDR3 region: CASSPQPGLGTTDTQYF. For the CDR3, the DNA is TGTGCCAGCAGCCCCCAACCGGGACTAGGGACCACAGATACGCAGTATTTT. The chain employs TRBV7-3 and TRBJ2-3; 8 positions agree with TRBD2. Germline values: CDR1 SGHTA, CDR2 FQGTGA. The CDR3 runs to 17 residues. Germline trimming cut 5 bases from V and 2 bases from J; bases unmatched to any gene: 12.

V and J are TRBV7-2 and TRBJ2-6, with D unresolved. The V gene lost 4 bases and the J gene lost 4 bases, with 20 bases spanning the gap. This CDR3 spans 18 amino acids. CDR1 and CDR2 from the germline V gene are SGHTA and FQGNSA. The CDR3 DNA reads TGTGCCAGCAGCTCCAAACGGGCCCCCCAGGACGGGGCCAACGTCCTGACTTTC. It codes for CASSSKRAPQDGANVLTF. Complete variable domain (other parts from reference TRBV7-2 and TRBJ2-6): GAGVSQSPSNKVTEKGKDVELRCDPISGHTALYWYRQSLGQGLEFLIYFQGNSAPDKSGLPSDRFSAERTGGSVSTLTIQRTQQEDSAVYLCASSSKRAPQDGANVLTFGAGSRLTVL.

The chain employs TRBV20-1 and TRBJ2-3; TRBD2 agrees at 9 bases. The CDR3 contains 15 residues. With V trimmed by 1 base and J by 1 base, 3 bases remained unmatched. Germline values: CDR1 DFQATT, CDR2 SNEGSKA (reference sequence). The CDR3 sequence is CSARGTSERTDTQYF. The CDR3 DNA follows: TGCAGTGCTAGAGGGACTAGCGAGCGCACAGATACGCAGTATTTT.

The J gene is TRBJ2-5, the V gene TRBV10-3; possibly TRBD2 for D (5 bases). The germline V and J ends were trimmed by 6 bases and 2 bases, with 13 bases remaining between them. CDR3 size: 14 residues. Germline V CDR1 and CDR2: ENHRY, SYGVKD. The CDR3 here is CAISFGLKQETQYF. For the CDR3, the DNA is TGTGCCATCAGCTTTGGACTGAAACAAGAGACCCAGTACTTC.

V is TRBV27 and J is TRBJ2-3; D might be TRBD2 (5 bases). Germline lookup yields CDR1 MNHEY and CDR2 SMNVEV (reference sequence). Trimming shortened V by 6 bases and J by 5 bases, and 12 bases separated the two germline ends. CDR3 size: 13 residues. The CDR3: CASRRVARDTQYF. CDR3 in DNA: TGTGCCAGCAGGAGAGTAGCGCGAGATACGCAGTATTTT.

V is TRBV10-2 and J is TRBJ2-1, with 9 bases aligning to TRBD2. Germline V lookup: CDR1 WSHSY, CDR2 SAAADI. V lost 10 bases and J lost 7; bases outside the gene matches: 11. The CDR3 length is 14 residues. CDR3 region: CAIQNSGSLNEQFF. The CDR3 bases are TGCGCCATTCAAAATAGCGGGAGCTTAAATGAGCAGTTCTTC.

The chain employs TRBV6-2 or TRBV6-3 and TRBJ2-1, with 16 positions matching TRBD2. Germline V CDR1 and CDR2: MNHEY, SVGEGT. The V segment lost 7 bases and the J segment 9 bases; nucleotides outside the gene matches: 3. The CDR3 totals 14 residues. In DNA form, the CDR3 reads TGTGCCAGCACCGGGACTAGCGGGAGGGGTGAGCAGTTCTTC. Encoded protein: CASTGTSGRGEQFF.